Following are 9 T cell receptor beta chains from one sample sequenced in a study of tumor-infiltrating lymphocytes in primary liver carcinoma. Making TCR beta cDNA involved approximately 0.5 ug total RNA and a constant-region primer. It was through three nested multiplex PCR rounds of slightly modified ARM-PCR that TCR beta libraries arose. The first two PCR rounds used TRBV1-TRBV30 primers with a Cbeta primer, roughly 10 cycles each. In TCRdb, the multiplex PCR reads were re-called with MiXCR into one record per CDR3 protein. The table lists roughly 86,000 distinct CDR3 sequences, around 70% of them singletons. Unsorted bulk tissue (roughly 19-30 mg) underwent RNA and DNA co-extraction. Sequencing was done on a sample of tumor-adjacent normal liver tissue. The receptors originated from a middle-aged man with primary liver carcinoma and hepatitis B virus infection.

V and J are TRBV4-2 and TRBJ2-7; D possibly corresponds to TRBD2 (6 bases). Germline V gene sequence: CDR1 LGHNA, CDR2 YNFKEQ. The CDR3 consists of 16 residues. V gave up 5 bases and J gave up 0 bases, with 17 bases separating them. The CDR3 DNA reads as TGTGCCAGCAGCGAACCAGCAGGAGGGTCCTCCTACGAGCAGTACTTC. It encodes CASSEPAGGSSYEQYF.

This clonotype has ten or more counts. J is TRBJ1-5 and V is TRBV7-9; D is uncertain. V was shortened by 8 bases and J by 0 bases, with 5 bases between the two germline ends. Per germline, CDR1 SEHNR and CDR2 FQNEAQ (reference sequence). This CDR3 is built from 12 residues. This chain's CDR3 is CASGHSNQPQHF. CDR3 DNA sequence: TGTGCCAGCGGCCATAGCAATCAGCCCCAGCATTTT.

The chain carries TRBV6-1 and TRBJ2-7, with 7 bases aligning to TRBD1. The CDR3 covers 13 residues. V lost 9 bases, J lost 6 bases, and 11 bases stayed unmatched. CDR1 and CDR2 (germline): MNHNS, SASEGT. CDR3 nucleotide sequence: TGTGCCAGGAGGCCGGGACAGCCCTGCGAGCAGTACTTC. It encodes CARRPGQPCEQYF.

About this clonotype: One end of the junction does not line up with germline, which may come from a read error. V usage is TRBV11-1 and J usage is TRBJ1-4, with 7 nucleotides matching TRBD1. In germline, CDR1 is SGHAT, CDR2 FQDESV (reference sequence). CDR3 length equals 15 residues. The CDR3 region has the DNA TGTGCCGGCAGTCACAACAGGGGACTTAATGAAAAACTGTTTTTT. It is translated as CAGSHNRGLNEKLFF. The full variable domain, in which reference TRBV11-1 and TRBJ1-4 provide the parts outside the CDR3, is EAEVAQSPRYKITEKSQAVAFWCDPISGHATLYWYRQILGQGPELLVQFQDESVVDDSQLPKDRFSAERLKGVDSTLKIQPAELGDSAMYLCAGSHNRGLNEKLFFGSGTQLSVL.

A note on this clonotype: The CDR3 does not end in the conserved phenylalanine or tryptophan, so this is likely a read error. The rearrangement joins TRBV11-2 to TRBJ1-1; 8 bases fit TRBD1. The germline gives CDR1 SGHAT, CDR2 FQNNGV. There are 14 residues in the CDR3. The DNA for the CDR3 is TGTGTCAGCAGCCCCGCCCAGGGGGCTGGGGAAGCTTTCATT. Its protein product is CVSSPAQGAGEAFI.

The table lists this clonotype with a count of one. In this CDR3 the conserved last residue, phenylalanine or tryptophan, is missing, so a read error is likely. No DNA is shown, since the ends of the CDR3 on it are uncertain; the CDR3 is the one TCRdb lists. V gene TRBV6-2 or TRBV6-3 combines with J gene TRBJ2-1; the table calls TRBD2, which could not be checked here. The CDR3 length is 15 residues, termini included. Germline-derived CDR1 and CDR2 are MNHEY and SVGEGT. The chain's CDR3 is CASSSHAGKSGNTFL.

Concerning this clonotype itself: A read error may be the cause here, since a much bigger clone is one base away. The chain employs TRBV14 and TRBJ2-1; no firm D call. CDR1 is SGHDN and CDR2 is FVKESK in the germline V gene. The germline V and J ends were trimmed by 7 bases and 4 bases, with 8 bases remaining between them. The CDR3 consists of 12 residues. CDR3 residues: CASILGYNEQFF. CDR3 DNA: TGTGCCAGCATCCTGGGGTACAATGAGCAGTTCTTC.

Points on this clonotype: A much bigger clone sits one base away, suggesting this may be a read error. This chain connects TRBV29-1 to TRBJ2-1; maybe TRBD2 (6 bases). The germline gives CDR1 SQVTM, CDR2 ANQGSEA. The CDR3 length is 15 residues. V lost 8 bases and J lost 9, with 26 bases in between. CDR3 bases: TGCAGCTACCGGGGAGGCCGTGGGGTGTGGGTTGAGCAGTTCTTC. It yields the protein CSYRGGRGVWVEQFF.

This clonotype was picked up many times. CDR3 loop: CASSYSGLAGGATYNEQFF. The CDR3 DNA reads as TGTGCCAGCAGTTACTCGGGACTAGCGGGAGGCGCCACCTACAATGAGCAGTTCTTC. The rearrangement links TRBV6-5 to TRBJ2-1; 15 bases fit TRBD2. Germline loops: CDR1 MNHEY, CDR2 SVGAGI. This CDR3 has 19 amino acids. V was pared by 0 bases and J by 2 bases, with 5 bases of the junction left unmatched.